The T cell receptor beta chain described here comes from a study of blood T cell repertoires in COVID-19. V lost 4 bases and J lost 2; bases outside the gene matches: 3. CDR1 is SEHNR, CDR2 FQNEAQ, per germline (reference sequence). The CDR3 totals 15 residues. Study members were between roughly 18 and 100 years old and lived in over 20 US regions. TCRdb's table, derived via immunoSEQ multiplex PCR, lists solely in-frame clones and lacks some. This sample carries some 170,000 clones, roughly 80% of them seen once, and the ten largest clones take around 16%. This chain uses TRBV7-9 with TRBJ1-3; TRBD1 matches at 9 bases. The TCR comes from a woman in her forties or fifties who had recovered from COVID-19. What was sequenced was PBMCs or T cells enriched from blood (not recorded which). This chain's CDR3 is CASSSRQGAGNTIYF. The CDR3 DNA is TGTGCCAGCAGCTCCCGACAGGGGGCTGGAAACACCATATATTTT. Drawing the rest from reference TRBV7-9 and TRBJ1-3, the complete variable domain is DTGVSQNPRHKITKRGQNVTFRCDPISEHNRLYWYRQTLGQGPEFLTYFQNEAQLEKSRLLSDRFSAERPKGSFSTLEIQRTEQGDSAMYLCASSSRQGAGNTIYFGEGSWLTVV.